Presented here are 9 T cell receptor beta chains from one specimen sequenced in a study of spatial heterogeneity in lung cancer. General study findings and limits: Higher tumor mutation counts went along with higher counts of expanded intratumoral alpha and beta TCRs.

TCRdb ran MiXCR on the 5' RACE reads and lists one entry per CDR3 protein. This table has 9,000 to 10,000 distinct CDR3 sequences, more than 13% appearing once. Time point reported: sample taken at primary tumor resection. Their recognized antigens are unknown. Here the sequenced sample was lung tumor tissue, taken at surgery. Receptor source: a male donor with early-stage non-small cell lung cancer.

Turning to this clonotype: This beta chain lies outside the target of a library built for alpha chains; its clone size means little. V is TRBV6-6 and J is TRBJ1-5; TRBD1 aligns across 10 bases. There are 14 residues in the CDR3. Germline-derived CDR1 and CDR2 are MNHNY and SVGAGI (reference sequence). V shed 4 bases and J 5 bases; nucleotides not matched to a gene: 2. CDR3 sequence (DNA): TGTGCCAGCAGTTTGGGGACAGGGGATCAGCCCCAGCATTTT. This codes for CASSLGTGDQPQHF.

This clonotype was detected ten times or more. This beta chain is an off-target read within a library intended for alpha chains, so its frequency means little. This sequence joins TRBV6-5 and TRBJ2-3, with TRBD2 matching over 9 bases. V was clipped by 7 bases and J by 3 bases; unmatched bases: 5. Per germline, CDR1 MNHEY and CDR2 SVGAGI. The CDR3 extends over 14 amino acids. The CDR3 DNA is TGTGCCAGCATGAGAGCGGGAGGAACAGATACGCAGTATTTT. It specifies CASMRAGGTDTQYF.

This clonotype has at least ten counts. This beta chain is an unintended read in a library built for alpha chains; its size means little. The rearrangement joins TRBV10-1 to TRBJ2-3; D unresolved. The V and J ends lost 6 bases and 1 base respectively, with 14 bases between them. The CDR3 is 15 amino acids. Per germline, CDR1 WNHNN and CDR2 SYGVQD (reference sequence). The DNA for the CDR3 is TGCGCCAGCAGCTACGGCACGTCACGCACAGATACGCAGTATTTT. Amino acids: CASSYGTSRTDTQYF.

This clonotype was picked up many times. Little can be read into the size of this beta chain, an off-target read in a library designed for alpha chains. CDR3 bases: TGTGCCAGCAGGATCCTTAATGCCTACAATGAGCAGTTCTTC. It specifies CASRILNAYNEQFF. J is TRBJ2-1 and V is TRBV2, with unresolved D. With 6 bases removed from V and 2 bases from J, the gap between germline ends came to 11 bases. Germline-derived CDR1 and CDR2 are SNHLY and FYNNEI. The CDR3 consists of 14 residues.

This clonotype was counted many times. This beta chain is an unintended read in a library built for alpha chains; its size means little. This chain connects TRBV20-1 to TRBJ2-1; 11 bases are shared with TRBD2. The CDR3 covers 14 residues. Germline V gene lookup returns CDR1 DFQATT and CDR2 SNEGSKA (reference sequence). V shed 6 bases, J shed 6 bases, and the junction held 7 bases outside the gene matches. CDR3 sequence reads: CSAPTSGATNEQFF. The CDR3 nucleotides are TGCAGTGCGCCGACTAGCGGGGCAACCAATGAGCAGTTCTTC.

This clonotype qualifies as medium-sized. Being off target in a library aimed at alpha chains, this beta chain has a size of little meaning. The gene calls are TRBV12-3 or TRBV12-4 and TRBJ1-6; D remains ambiguous. CDR3 size: 14 residues. V dropped 1 base and J dropped 7 bases, with 8 bases sitting between them. In DNA form, the CDR3 reads TGTGCCAGCAGTTTAGGGCAGGCCAATTCACCCCTCCACTTT. Its translation is CASSLGQANSPLHF.

This clonotype was counted ten times or more. The size of this beta chain means little, since it is a stray read in a library made for alpha chains. The gene calls are TRBV7-9 and TRBJ1-6; possibly TRBD1 for D (6 bases). Germline V gene sequence: CDR1 SEHNR, CDR2 FQNEAQ (reference sequence). V was shortened by 5 bases and J by 10 bases, with 12 bases between the two germline ends. The CDR3 is made up of 13 amino acids. CDR3 coding DNA: TGTGCCAGCAGCCCAGGGGAAGGGTCACCCCTCCACTTT. This translates into CASSPGEGSPLHF. Supplemented by reference TRBV7-9 and TRBJ1-6, the full variable domain reads DTGVSQNPRHKITKRGQNVTFRCDPISEHNRLYWYRQTLGQGPEFLTYFQNEAQLEKSRLLSDRFSAERPKGSFSTLEIQRTEQGDSAMYLCASSPGEGSPLHFGNGTRLTVT.

In regard to this clonotype: With the library built for alpha chains, this beta chain is off target and its frequency is not meaningful. V usage is TRBV21-1 and J usage is TRBJ2-1; the D call TRBD1 from the table was never checked on the DNA. TRBV21-1 is a pseudogene. CDR3 size: 15 residues. CDR3 residues: CASSRDRRNYNEQFF. In DNA, the CDR3 is TGTGCCAGCAGCAGGGACAGGCGAAATTACAATGAGCAGTTCTTC.

The sample holds many counts of this clonotype. A library prepared for alpha chains yielded this beta chain as an off-target read; its size is of little meaning. This sequence joins TRBV29-1 and TRBJ2-1; 7 bases line up with TRBD1. The CDR3 consists of 13 residues. Trimming at V came to 3 bases and at J to 8 bases, leaving 7 bases not matched to a gene. CDR1 is SQVTM and CDR2 is ANQGSEA in the germline V gene. This chain's CDR3 is CSVDRGWDDEQFF. In DNA, the CDR3 is TGCAGCGTTGACAGGGGGTGGGACGATGAGCAGTTCTTC.